A selection of T cell receptor beta chains follows, all from one sample in a study of blood T cell repertoires in COVID-19. Data came from immunoSEQ multiplex PCR; TCRdb stores just in-frame clones and leaves some out. The sample lists hundreds of thousands of clones, 85% seen once, with under 4% in the top ten. The sample consisted of peripheral blood. The receptors shown here come from a woman aged 18-29 years with acute or convalescent COVID-19. Both conserved end residues are part of each CDR3. A D gene is named only where the DNA matches it firmly. A row's size may be missing; if present it is once, few, many or a size class.

>TRBV25-1|.|TRBJ1-1|.
TGTGCCACCGAGGGGGGGACTGAAGCTTTCTTT
CATEGGTEAFF
>TRBV7-9|.|TRBJ2-3|.
TGTGCCAGCAGCTCCCTAGTACTGGCGCAGTATTTT
CASSSLVLAQYF
>TRBV7-3|TRBD1|TRBJ1-2|.
TGTGCCAGCAGCCGGACCACAGGGGAAGGCTACACCTTC
CASSRTTGEGYTF
>TRBV5-1|.|TRBJ1-4|.
TGCGCCAGCAGCGCGGGGAGGTCAGCAACTAATGAAAAACTGTTTTTT
CASSAGRSATNEKLFF
>TRBV5-4|TRBD2|TRBJ2-3|.
TGTGCCGGCAGCATGGGACTAGCGGGAGCCACAGATACGCAGTATTTT
CAGSMGLAGATDTQYF
>TRBV29-1|.|TRBJ1-1|.
TGCAGCGTTGAATCGGGTGGGGCACACACTGAAGCTTTCTTT
CSVESGGAHTEAFF
>TRBV6-5|.|TRBJ2-7|.
TGTGCCAGCAGTTACTCGGAGGGCGGATCTTCCGAGCAGTACTTC
CASSYSEGGSSEQYF
>TRBV6-5|TRBD1|TRBJ1-6|.
TGTGCCAGCAGTTACAGGGGGCAGGGAGAAAATTCACCCCTCCACTTT
CASSYRGQGENSPLHF
>TRBV3-1/TRBV3-2|.|TRBJ2-3|.
TGTGCCAGCAGCCGGGCCCCGGACTACACAGATACGCAGTATTTT
CASSRAPDYTDTQYF
>TRBV5-1|.|TRBJ1-2|few
TGCGCCAGCAGCCAGGAGCCAGGGGAAGGCTACACCTTC
CASSQEPGEGYTF
>TRBV7-3|TRBD1|TRBJ2-7|.
TGTGCCAGCAGCCCGGACAGGGGCTCCTACGAGCAGTACTTC
CASSPDRGSYEQYF
>TRBV6-1|TRBD1|TRBJ2-7|.
TGTGCCAGCAGTGAAGCTGGGACAGGAGCCTACGAGCAGTACTTC
CASSEAGTGAYEQYF
>TRBV5-1|TRBD2|TRBJ2-5|.
TGCGCCAGCAGCTTGTCGGGGGGGGAGACCCAGTACTTC
CASSLSGGETQYF
>TRBV19|.|TRBJ1-5|few
TGTGCCAGTAGTACGACAGATAGCAATCAGCCCCAGCATTTT
CASSTTDSNQPQHF
>TRBV4-1|.|TRBJ2-7|.
TGCGCCAGCAGCCAGCAGGGGTATGAGCAGTACTTC
CASSQQGYEQYF
>TRBV6-5|.|TRBJ1-3|.
TGTGCCAGCAGTTACTCCCGGGGGGCCAGGGGAAACACCATATATTTT
CASSYSRGARGNTIYF
>TRBV5-6|TRBD1|TRBJ1-3|.
TGTGCCAGCAGCTCTCCTCGGACAGGTGGAAACACCATATATTTT
CASSSPRTGGNTIYF
>TRBV13|.|TRBJ2-2|.
TGTGCCAGCAGCTTGCGCAGGACTAACACCGGGGAGCTGTTTTTT
CASSLRRTNTGELFF
>TRBV5-6|.|TRBJ1-1|few
TGTGCCAGCAGCTTGCATCGGGCAGGGGAAGCTTTCTTT
CASSLHRAGEAFF
>TRBV11-2|TRBD1|TRBJ1-4|.
TGTGCCAGCAGCCTCTTTCCCCGGACAGGGGGGGATGAAAAACTGTTTTTT
CASSLFPRTGGDEKLFF
>TRBV5-5|.|TRBJ1-2|.
TGTGCCAGCAGCTTGTCAACACCCTCTAACTATGGCTACACCTTC
CASSLSTPSNYGYTF
>TRBV3-1/TRBV3-2|TRBD1|TRBJ1-2|.
TGTGCCAGCAGACCCAACAGGGGATCCTTCTATGGCTACACCTTC
CASRPNRGSFYGYTF
>TRBV24-1|.|TRBJ1-2|.
TGTGCCACCAGCACCTCTTCTATGACAGAGAACTATGGCTACACCTTC
CATSTSSMTENYGYTF
>TRBV6-1|.|TRBJ2-2|.
TGTGCCAGCAGTGAATTAGTGATCACCACGGGGAACACCGGGGAGCTGTTTTTT
CASSELVITTGNTGELFF
>TRBV11-2|.|TRBJ2-1|.
TGTGCCAGCAGCTATCCGGGTCTCAATGAGCAGTTCTTC
CASSYPGLNEQFF
>TRBV7-2|TRBD2|TRBJ2-5|.
TGTGCCAGCAGCCCAGGACTAGCGGGGGTAGGAGAGACCCAGTACTTC
CASSPGLAGVGETQYF
>TRBV24-1|.|TRBJ2-2|.
TGTGCCACCAGTGGGCCCAGGGGTTTACCCGGGGAGCTGTTTTTT
CATSGPRGLPGELFF
>TRBV14|TRBD2|TRBJ2-3|.
TGTGCCAGCAGCCCCACTAGCGGGGGGGCCTATACGCAGTATTTT
CASSPTSGGAYTQYF
>TRBV27|.|TRBJ1-5|.
TGTGCCAGCAGTTCCATCGGGGGGGATCAGCCCCAGCATTTT
CASSSIGGDQPQHF
>TRBV28|.|TRBJ1-1|.
TGTGCCAGCAGTTTAACACAGCTGAACACTGAAGCTTTCTTT
CASSLTQLNTEAFF
>TRBV5-1|TRBD2|TRBJ2-2|.
TGCGCCAGCAGCCGAGCGGGGGCGCAGGGCGGGGAGCTGTTTTTT
CASSRAGAQGGELFF
>TRBV15|TRBD1|TRBJ2-7|.
TGTGCCACCAGCAGTGACAGGGTCCACGAGCAGTACTTC
CATSSDRVHEQYF
>TRBV3-1/TRBV3-2|.|TRBJ2-5|.
TGTGCCAGCAGCCCGGGATCGGAGGGTTTTGGCCAAGAGACCCAGTACTTC
CASSPGSEGFGQETQYF
>TRBV12-3/TRBV12-4|.|TRBJ1-1|.
TGTGCCAGCACTATATCGAAGGGGGTTTTCTTT
CASTISKGVFF
>TRBV5-4|TRBD2|TRBJ2-3|.
TGTGCCAGCAGCCTGTCCGCGGGAGGACGCACAGATACGCAGTATTTT
CASSLSAGGRTDTQYF
>TRBV7-8|TRBD2|TRBJ2-1|.
TGTGCCAGCAGCTACGTTAGCGGGGGGGGGAATGAGCAGTTCTTC
CASSYVSGGGNEQFF
>TRBV10-2|TRBD2|TRBJ2-4|.
TGCGCCAGCAGTGTGTTAGCGGGGGGTTCCAAAAACATTCAGTACTTC
CASSVLAGGSKNIQYF
>TRBV9|TRBD2|TRBJ2-1|.
TGTGCCAGCAGCGTAGCCGGGACTAGCGGAAATGAGCAGTTCTTC
CASSVAGTSGNEQFF
>TRBV24-1|.|TRBJ1-5|.
TGTGCCACCAGTGATGCGGGCCCTAGCAATCAGCCCCAGCATTTT
CATSDAGPSNQPQHF
>TRBV11-1|.|TRBJ1-4|.
TGTGCCAGCAGCTTTATGACAGGCGAAACTAATGAAAAACTGTTTTTT
CASSFMTGETNEKLFF
>TRBV7-3|.|TRBJ1-1|few
TGTGCCAGCAGCTTACGGGGGTGGAAGAACACTGAAGCTTTCTTT
CASSLRGWKNTEAFF
>TRBV6-2/TRBV6-3|TRBD1|TRBJ2-5|.
TGTGCCAGCAGCATTGACAGGGGGCGGGGAGAGACCCAGTACTTC
CASSIDRGRGETQYF
>TRBV19|TRBD1|TRBJ1-1|.
TGTGCCAGTAGTTTCAATCCGGGACAGGGGTGGACTGAAGCTTTCTTT
CASSFNPGQGWTEAFF
>TRBV3-1/TRBV3-2|.|TRBJ2-7|.
TGTGCCAGCAGCCAAACGGTGCGGTGGGAGCAGTACTTC
CASSQTVRWEQYF